The 28 T cell receptor beta chains given below trace back to one sample, sequenced in a study of shared clonotypes between healthy human individuals. Libraries were prepared by immunoSEQ multiplex PCR; TCRdb keeps only in-frame clonotypes and omits some of them. The top ten clones hold about 11% of a sample with fewer than 700,000 clones, around 81% of them seen once. Sequencing used PBMCs. The receptors stem from a woman aged 35 to 49 in good health. Some clones in this sample may be carry-over from other donors' samples.

This chain joins TRBV10-2 and TRBJ2-7; 9 bases line up with TRBD1. CDR3 size: 15 residues. After removal of 2 bases from V and 3 bases from J, the junction contained 5 bases not matched to a gene. The germline V gene encodes CDR1 WSHSY and CDR2 SAAADI. The chain's CDR3 is CASSEPAGQGYEQYF. The CDR3 nucleotides are TGCGCCAGCAGTGAGCCAGCGGGACAGGGCTACGAGCAGTACTTC.

This chain uses TRBV5-4 with TRBJ1-3; D ambiguous. There are 14 residues in the CDR3. V gave up 6 bases and J gave up 4 bases, with 14 bases separating them. Germline V CDR1 and CDR2: SGHNT, YYREEE (reference sequence). As DNA, the CDR3 is TGTGCCAGCACATCCGGCAGGCCCGGAAACACCATATATTTT. This codes for CASTSGRPGNTIYF.

The chain has TRBV2 and TRBJ2-4; weak D call: TRBD1 (7 bases). The ends were cut back, 4 bases at V and 6 bases at J, with 22 bases in the middle. This CDR3 has 17 amino acids. Per germline, CDR1 SNHLY and CDR2 FYNNEI. The CDR3 is CASSVNRNRGGGNIQYF. CDR3 bases: TGTGCCAGCAGTGTGAACAGAAACAGGGGAGGTGGAAACATTCAGTACTTC.

Notes on this clone: One base away lies a much larger clone, so this may be a sequencing read error. Additional DNA sequences in this sample encode the identical CDR3. The V gene is TRBV18, the J gene TRBJ1-1; maybe TRBD1 (6 bases). In germline, CDR1 is KGHSH, CDR2 LQKENI. The CDR3 is 13 residues long. Deletions cut 5 bases from V and 5 bases from J, with 12 bases between. The CDR3, as DNA: TGTGCCAGCTCAGGACAGTCGAATACTGAAGCTTTCTTT. Protein sequence: CASSGQSNTEAFF.

This clone is a singleton in its sample. At one end the junction does not follow the germline gene, possibly because of a read error. This sequence joins TRBV9 and TRBJ1-2; D possibly corresponds to TRBD1 (5 bases). The CDR3 sequence is 12 residues long. Per germline, CDR1 SGDLS and CDR2 YYNGEE. As DNA, the CDR3 is TGTGCCAGCAGCGTAGCAGGGATCCCAATAGTTTTC. Translated: CASSVAGIPIVF.

The chain carries TRBV7-9 and TRBJ1-3, with D unresolved. The CDR3 covers 16 residues. V lost 5 bases to trimming and J lost 0 bases, with 14 bases between them. CDR1 is SEHNR, CDR2 FQNEAQ, per germline (reference sequence). The CDR3 region has the DNA TGTGCCAGCAGCGTATTAACAATTTCCTCTGGAAACACCATATATTTT. Translating gives CASSVLTISSGNTIYF.

The CDR3 DNA sequence: TGTGCCTCTACCCGGAAAATCGACACTGAAGCTTTCTTT. It codes for CASTRKIDTEAFF. This sequence joins TRBV19 and TRBJ1-1; no clear D gene. Trimming took 11 bases from V and 3 from J, leaving 16 bases between them. The CDR3 is made up of 13 amino acids. CDR1 is LNHDA and CDR2 is SQIVND in the germline V gene (reference sequence).

Here the CDR3 DNA reads TGTGCCACCCTTAAGAGACTAGGGTCTCGGGAGCTGTTTTTT. Its protein is CATLKRLGSRELFF. The chain recombines TRBV28 with TRBJ2-2; D may be TRBD2 (6 bases). CDR3 length: 14 amino acids. Looked up from germline, CDR1 is MDHEN and CDR2 is SYDVKM. V lost 10 bases, J lost 9 bases, and 21 bases lay in between.

Here the CDR3 DNA reads TGTGCCATCAGTGAGGGGACAGGGGAAGAGACCCAGTACTTC. Translated, it gives CAISEGTGEETQYF. The chain links TRBV10-3 to TRBJ2-5; 10 nucleotides match TRBD1. Germline V gives CDR1 ENHRY, CDR2 SYGVKD. The CDR3 extends over 14 amino acids. The junction had 0 bases not matched to a gene; V was cut back by 2 bases and J by 3 bases.

This clone was seen just once. This chain links TRBV7-7 with TRBJ2-1, with D uncertain. V was pared by 5 bases and J by 0 bases, with 17 bases between. Germline assignment: CDR1 SSHAT and CDR2 FNYEAQ (reference sequence). This CDR3 spans 17 amino acids. This CDR3 reads CASSPLSPTSSYNEQFF. The CDR3, as DNA: TGTGCCAGCAGCCCCTTAAGCCCCACCAGCTCCTACAATGAGCAGTTCTTC.

The chain uses TRBV20-1 and TRBJ1-1, with D uncertain. V was cut by 6 bases and J by 10 bases, with 15 bases left in between. This CDR3 is built from 11 residues. Germline V CDR1 and CDR2: DFQATT, SNEGSKA (reference sequence). CDR3 protein: CSARSNWGAFF. DNA for the CDR3: TGCAGTGCCCGTTCAAATTGGGGAGCTTTCTTT.

The genes are TRBV30 and TRBJ1-5, with D perhaps TRBD1 (6 bases). CDR1 GTSNPN and CDR2 SVGIG come from the germline V gene (reference sequence). V was cut by 1 base and J by 4 bases, with 14 bases left in between. The CDR3 extends over 15 amino acids. The CDR3 loop reads CAWSEGQPRNQPQHF. The CDR3 nucleotides are TGTGCCTGGAGTGAAGGACAGCCGAGGAATCAGCCCCAGCATTTT. Combining the CDR3 with reference TRBV30 and TRBJ1-5 gives the whole variable domain SQTIHQWPATLVQPVGSPLSLECTVEGTSNPNLYWYRQAAGRGLQLLFYSVGIGQISSEVPQNLSASRPQDRQFILSSKKLLLSDSGFYLCAWSEGQPRNQPQHFGDGTRLSIL.

The rearrangement joins TRBV7-2 to TRBJ2-1; 10 bases are a match to TRBD2. V lost 5 bases to trimming and J lost 6 bases; unmatched junction nucleotides: 4. Germline lookup yields CDR1 SGHTA and CDR2 FQGNSA. The CDR3 runs 14 residues. The CDR3 region has the DNA TGTGCCAGCAGCGAACTAGCGGGGATCAATGAGCAGTTCTTC. Protein product: CASSELAGINEQFF.

This clone was detected only a few times. This rearrangement joins TRBV5-1 to TRBJ2-2, with D hard to call. Germline V gene sequence: CDR1 SGHRS, CDR2 YFSETQ. Trimming removed 3 bases from V and 0 bases from J, with 12 bases in between. The CDR3 sequence is 16 residues long. The CDR3, as DNA: TGCGCCAGCAGCTCGGGCTGGGTTTCGAACACCGGGGAGCTGTTTTTT. Encoded protein: CASSSGWVSNTGELFF.

This chain links TRBV5-1 with TRBJ1-1; no clear D. Trimming took 0 bases from V and 1 from J, leaving 7 bases between them. Germline V lookup: CDR1 SGHRS, CDR2 YFSETQ. The CDR3 consists of 14 residues. CDR3 sequence reads: CASSLAAENTEAFF. CDR3 DNA: TGCGCCAGCAGCTTGGCGGCGGAGAACACTGAAGCTTTCTTT.

V usage is TRBV11-2 and J usage is TRBJ1-1, with D possibly matching TRBD1 (5 bases). This CDR3 has 14 residues. Between the trimmed V and J ends, which lost 6 bases and 1 base, there was a span of 12 bases. The germline V gene has CDR1 SGHAT and CDR2 FQNNGV. This CDR3 is CASRERGTNTEAFF. As DNA, the CDR3 is TGTGCCAGCAGAGAACGGGGGACGAACACTGAAGCTTTCTTT.

This sequence joins TRBV7-9 and TRBJ2-7, with TRBD1 matching 8 bases. Germline-derived CDR1 and CDR2 are SEHNR and FQNEAQ (reference sequence). Trimming cost V 5 bases and J 0 bases; bases outside gene matches: 15. This CDR3 is 18 amino acids long. CDR3 nucleotides: TGTGCCAGCAGCCCGGGACAGGACGCCACCATTAGCTCCTACGAGCAGTACTTC. Its protein is CASSPGQDATISSYEQYF. Complete variable domain (other parts from reference TRBV7-9 and TRBJ2-7): DTGVSQNPRHKITKRGQNVTFRCDPISEHNRLYWYRQTLGQGPEFLTYFQNEAQLEKSRLLSDRFSAERPKGSFSTLEIQRTEQGDSAMYLCASSPGQDATISSYEQYFGPGTRLTVT.

The genes are TRBV10-3 and TRBJ1-1, with D unresolved. CDR1 and CDR2 from the germline V gene are ENHRY and SYGVKD. The CDR3 runs 14 residues. Between the trimmed V and J ends, which lost 2 bases and 1 base, there was a span of 8 bases. The CDR3 sequence is CAISERQSNTEAFF. The CDR3 coding sequence is TGTGCCATCAGTGAGAGGCAGTCGAACACTGAAGCTTTCTTT.

The J gene is TRBJ1-1, the V gene TRBV11-2; D is ambiguous. The CDR3 has 14 residues. V lost 4 bases, J lost 0 bases, and 9 bases lay in between. Per germline, CDR1 SGHAT and CDR2 FQNNGV. This CDR3 is CASSSPPMNTEAFF. As DNA, the CDR3 is TGTGCCAGCAGCTCCCCCCCCATGAACACTGAAGCTTTCTTT.

This chain connects TRBV15 to TRBJ2-1, with a weak D call TRBD2 (6 bases). The CDR3 loop spans 16 amino acids. V was trimmed by 0 bases and J by 7 bases, leaving 16 bases between them. Germline V gives CDR1 LNHNV, CDR2 YYDKDF (reference sequence). The CDR3 DNA sequence: TGTGCCACCAGCAGAGATTTGAGGGAGGTCGCAAATGAGCAGTTCTTC. This sequence encodes CATSRDLREVANEQFF.

This chain links TRBV6-6 with TRBJ2-7; no definite D call. Looked up from germline, CDR1 is MNHNY and CDR2 is SVGAGI (reference sequence). CDR3 length: 14 amino acids. Trimming left V 0 bases short and J 6 bases short, with 12 bases between. The CDR3 DNA is TGTGCCAGCAGTTACTCGAGCCAGAGACTCGAGCAGTACTTC. This sequence encodes CASSYSSQRLEQYF.

For this clone: This is likely an artifact of a read error, given a far larger clone one base away. V and J are TRBV5-1 and TRBJ2-3; a weak D match, TRBD2 (5 bases). This CDR3 has 15 amino acids. Trimming removed 4 bases from V and 0 bases from J, with 12 bases in between. The V gene's germline CDR1 is SGHRS and CDR2 YFSETQ. CDR3 residues: CASSPIATSTDTQYF. The CDR3 DNA reads as TGCGCCAGCAGCCCGATAGCGACTAGCACAGATACGCAGTATTTT.

This sequence joins TRBV2 and TRBJ1-1; 10 nucleotides agree with TRBD1. The CDR3 runs 15 residues. With V trimmed by 6 bases and J by 0 bases, 4 bases remained unmatched. The germline V gene has CDR1 SNHLY and CDR2 FYNNEI. The CDR3 sequence is CASRDRGFMNTEAFF. CDR3 nucleotides: TGTGCCAGCAGGGACAGGGGGTTCATGAACACTGAAGCTTTCTTT.

A word on this clone: This sequence may be a read error, since a much larger clone differs from it by one base. Distinct nucleotide sequences in the sample also encode this CDR3. The rearrangement joins TRBV28 to TRBJ2-3; D is ambiguous. Per germline, CDR1 MDHEN and CDR2 SYDVKM. CDR3 length equals 13 residues. The DNA of the CDR3 is TGTGCCAGCACCTTACCAACGTCGGGTACGCAGTATTTC. Translated, it gives CASTLPTSGTQYF.

V usage is TRBV28 and J usage is TRBJ1-2; possible D gene TRBD1, 5 bases. V was cut by 4 bases and J by 6 bases, with 18 bases left in between. This CDR3 spans 15 amino acids. Germline V gene lookup returns CDR1 MDHEN and CDR2 SYDVKM. CDR3 protein: CASSSYGRGKDGYTF. CDR3 DNA sequence: TGTGCCAGCAGTTCATATGGGAGGGGAAAAGATGGCTACACCTTC.

CDR3: CASRPGTSGRGETQYF. CDR3 DNA: TGCGCCAGCAGACCCGGGACTAGCGGGAGGGGAGAGACCCAGTACTTC. The chain employs TRBV5-1 and TRBJ2-5; 16 bases align to TRBD2. Germline-derived CDR1 and CDR2 are SGHRS and YFSETQ. J lost 4 bases, V lost 5 bases, and 5 bases had no gene match. There are 16 residues in the CDR3.

This clone was counted once. The chain recombines TRBV7-3 with TRBJ2-7; possibly TRBD1 for D (5 bases). Germline V gene data show CDR1 as SGHTA and CDR2 as FQGTGA. The CDR3 consists of 13 residues. The germline V and J ends were trimmed by 1 base and 6 bases, with 10 bases remaining between them. The DNA for the CDR3 is TGTGCCAGCAGCTTAAATGGAAGGGGCGAGCAGTACTTC. Its translation is CASSLNGRGEQYF. The whole variable domain, remainder taken from reference TRBV7-3 and TRBJ2-7, is GAGVSQTPSNKVTEKGKYVELRCDPISGHTALYWYRQSLGQGPEFLIYFQGTGAADDSGLPNDRFFAVRPEGSVSTLKIQRTERGDSAVYLCASSLNGRGEQYFGPGTRLTVT.

This clone came up a few times. The J gene is TRBJ1-1, the V gene TRBV10-1, with TRBD1 identical over 8 bases. Germline CDR1 is WNHNN and CDR2 is SYGVQD (reference sequence). The CDR3 is 13 amino acids. V trimming: 8 bases; J trimming: 4 bases; junction bases outside the gene matches: 6. CDR3 amino acids: CASGPTGGTEAFF. CDR3 DNA sequence: TGCGCCAGCGGGCCCACAGGGGGCACTGAAGCTTTCTTT.